Following are 7 T cell receptor beta chains from one sample sequenced in a study of T cells in Graves' hyperthyroidism and ophthalmopathy. Authors of the study amplified TCR beta CDR3 regions from RNA transcripts. First-round RT-PCR with HTBI primers amplified the TCR CDR3 region. From the multiplex PCR reads, TCRdb called clonotypes with MiXCR, one entry per CDR3 protein. The profile shows some 250,000 distinct CDR3 sequences, less than 15% of them singletons. The sample comprised blood. These receptors all stem from a middle-aged woman with Graves' hyperthyroidism that later progressed to Graves' ophthalmopathy.

This clonotype was observed many times. This chain uses TRBV7-9 with TRBJ2-1, with D hard to call. The CDR3 extends over 14 amino acids. Trimming stripped 2 bases from V and 5 bases from J, with 10 bases between. Germline CDR1 reads SEHNR; CDR2 reads FQNEAQ (reference sequence). CDR3 coding DNA: TGTGCCAGCAGCTTATTTGGGCCCGACAATGAGCAGTTCTTC. Its translation: CASSLFGPDNEQFF.

In this sample, this clonotype turned up many times. The chain employs TRBV2 and TRBJ1-5; D not certain. This CDR3 region has 12 residues. V lost 4 bases and J 7 bases, leaving 8 bases between the germline ends. Germline V gene data show CDR1 as SNHLY and CDR2 as FYNNEI. The CDR3 sequence: CASSVKVQPQHF. The CDR3 DNA reads TGTGCCAGCAGTGTTAAGGTCCAGCCCCAGCATTTT.

This clonotype was recorded at least ten times. The chain joins TRBV7-9 to TRBJ1-5; no clear D gene. In germline, CDR1 is SEHNR, CDR2 FQNEAQ (reference sequence). Between the trimmed V and J ends, which lost 3 bases and 3 bases, there was a span of 3 bases. The CDR3 spans 12 residues. The CDR3 spells CASSFDNQPQHF. CDR3 nucleotide sequence: TGTGCCAGCAGCTTTGACAATCAGCCCCAGCATTTT.

The chain combines TRBV19 with TRBJ1-5; 8 bases line up with TRBD1. With V trimmed by 11 bases and J by 6 bases, 6 bases remained unmatched. CDR3 size: 12 residues. The germline V gene encodes CDR1 LNHDA and CDR2 SQIVND (reference sequence). CDR3: CAAGTGAQPQHF. CDR3 DNA sequence: TGTGCCGCCGGGACAGGAGCTCAGCCCCAGCATTTT.

This clonotype turned up a few times. The rearrangement joins TRBV4-2 to TRBJ1-1; TRBD1 aligns across 8 bases. Unmatched junction bases numbered 4, after V lost 0 bases and J lost 1 base. Per germline, CDR1 LGHNA and CDR2 YNFKEQ. The CDR3 runs 16 residues. The CDR3, as DNA: TGTGCCAGCAGCCAAGATCCCGGACAGGGGAACACTGAAGCTTTCTTT. This gives the protein CASSQDPGQGNTEAFF.

This chain connects TRBV20-1 to TRBJ1-1; possible D gene TRBD1, 5 bases. V lost 7 bases and J 5 bases, leaving 17 bases between the germline ends. The CDR3 extends over 13 amino acids. Germline V gene sequence: CDR1 DFQATT, CDR2 SNEGSKA (reference sequence). CDR3 DNA sequence: TGCAGTGTTGTGCAGGGCGGTAGGACTGAAGCTTTCTTT. Amino acid sequence: CSVVQGGRTEAFF.

Only a few counts were recorded for this clonotype. This could be a read error, since a much larger clone is one nucleotide away. The V gene is TRBV24-1, the J gene TRBJ2-1; possible D gene TRBD2, 5 bases. Germline V gene data show CDR1 as KGHDR and CDR2 as SFDVKD. This CDR3 region has 16 residues. CDR3 protein: CATSDSWESSYDEQFF. The CDR3 DNA follows: TGTGCCACCAGTGATTCTTGGGAGAGCTCCTACGATGAGCAGTTCTTC.